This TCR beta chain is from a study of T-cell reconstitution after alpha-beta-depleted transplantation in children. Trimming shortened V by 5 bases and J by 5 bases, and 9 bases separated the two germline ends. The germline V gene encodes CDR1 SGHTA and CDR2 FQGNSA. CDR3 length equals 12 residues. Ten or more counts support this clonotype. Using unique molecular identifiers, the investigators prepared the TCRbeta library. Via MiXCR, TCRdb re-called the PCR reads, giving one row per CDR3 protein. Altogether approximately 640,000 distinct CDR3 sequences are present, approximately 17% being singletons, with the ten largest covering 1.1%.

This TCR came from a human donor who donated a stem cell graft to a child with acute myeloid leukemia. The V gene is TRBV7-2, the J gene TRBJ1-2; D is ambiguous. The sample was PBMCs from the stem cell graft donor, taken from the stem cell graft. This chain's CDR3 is CASSSAEYGYTF. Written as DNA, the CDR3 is TGTGCCAGCAGCAGTGCCGAGTATGGCTACACCTTC.